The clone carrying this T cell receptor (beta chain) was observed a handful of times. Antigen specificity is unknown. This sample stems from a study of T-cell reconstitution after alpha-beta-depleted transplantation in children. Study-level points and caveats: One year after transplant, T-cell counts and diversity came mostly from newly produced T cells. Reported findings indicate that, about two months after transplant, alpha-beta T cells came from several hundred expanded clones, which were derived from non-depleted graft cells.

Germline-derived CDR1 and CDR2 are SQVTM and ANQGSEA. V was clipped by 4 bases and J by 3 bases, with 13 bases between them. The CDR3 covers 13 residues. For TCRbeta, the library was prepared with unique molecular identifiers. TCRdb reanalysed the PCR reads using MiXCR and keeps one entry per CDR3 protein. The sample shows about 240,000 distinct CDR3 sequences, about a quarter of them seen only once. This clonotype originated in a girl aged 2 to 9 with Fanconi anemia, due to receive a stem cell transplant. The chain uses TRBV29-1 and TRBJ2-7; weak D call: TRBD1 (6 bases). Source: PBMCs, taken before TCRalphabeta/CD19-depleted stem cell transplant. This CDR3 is CSVAAQQGYEQYF. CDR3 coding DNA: TGCAGCGTTGCGGCCCAACAGGGCTACGAGCAGTACTTC.